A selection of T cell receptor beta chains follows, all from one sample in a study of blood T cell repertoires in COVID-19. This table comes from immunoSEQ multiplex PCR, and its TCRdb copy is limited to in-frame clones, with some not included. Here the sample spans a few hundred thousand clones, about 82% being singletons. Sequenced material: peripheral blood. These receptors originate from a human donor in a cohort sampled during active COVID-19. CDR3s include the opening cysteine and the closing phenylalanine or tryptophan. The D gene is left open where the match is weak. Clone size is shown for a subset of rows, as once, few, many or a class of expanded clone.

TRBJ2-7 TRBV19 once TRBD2 TGTGCCAGTAGGGTTAGCGGGGGGTCCCTTGAGCAGTACTTC CASRVSGGSLEQYF
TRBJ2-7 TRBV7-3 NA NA TGTGCCAGCAGCCCCGGGCAGGGCTTATCCTACGAGCAGTACTTC CASSPGQGLSYEQYF
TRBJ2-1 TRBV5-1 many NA TGCGCCAGCAGCTGGGCGGGGGCGAACAATGAGCAGTTCTTC CASSWAGANNEQFF
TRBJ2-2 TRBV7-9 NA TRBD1 TGTGCCACCCCTGGGGGGACAGGGGTGAGCACCGGGGAGCTGTTTTTT CATPGGTGVSTGELFF
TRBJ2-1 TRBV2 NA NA TGTGCCAGCAGCCGGGACTTAACCCTCAATGAGCAGTTCTTC CASSRDLTLNEQFF
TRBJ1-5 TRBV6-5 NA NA TGTGCCAGCAGTTTCATGGGAGGTCAGCCCCAGCATTTT CASSFMGGQPQHF
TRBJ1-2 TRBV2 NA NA TGTGCCAGCAGTGGTCTACAGATCTATGGCTACACCTTC CASSGLQIYGYTF
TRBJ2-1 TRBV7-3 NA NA TGTGCCAGCAGCTTATTGGCAGCGAACAATGAGCAGTTCTTC CASSLLAANNEQFF
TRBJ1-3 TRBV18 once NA TGTGCCAGCTCACCACAAGGGGGATTTGAGTCTGGAAACACCATATATTTT CASSPQGGFESGNTIYF
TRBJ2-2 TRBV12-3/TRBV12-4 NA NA TGTGCCAGCAGTCTTACAGGGTCCGGGGAGCTGTTTTTT CASSLTGSGELFF
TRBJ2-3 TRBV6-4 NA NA TGTGCCAGCAGCCAGAACCCCGTAGGGCGGGGCACAGATACGCAGTATTTT CASSQNPVGRGTDTQYF
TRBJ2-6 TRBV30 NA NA TGTGCCTGGAGTGTGGCTGGCTCCCGCTCTGGGGCCAACGTCCTGACTTTC CAWSVAGSRSGANVLTF
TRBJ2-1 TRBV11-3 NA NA TGTGCCAGCAGCTCACCGGGGGTTAGCGATGAGCAGTTCTTC CASSSPGVSDEQFF
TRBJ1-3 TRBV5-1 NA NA TGCGCCAGCAGCTCGGACAGCTCTGGAAACACCATATATTTT CASSSDSSGNTIYF
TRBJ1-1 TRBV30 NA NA TGTGCCTGGAGTTTAGACTCCCAGACTGAAGCTTTCTTT CAWSLDSQTEAFF
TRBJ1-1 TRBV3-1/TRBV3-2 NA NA TGTGCCAGCAGCCAACGACAGAACACTGAAGCTTTCTTT CASSQRQNTEAFF
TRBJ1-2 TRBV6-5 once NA TGTGCCAGCAGTTACTCGTTCCCCAGGACTTATGGCTACACCTTC CASSYSFPRTYGYTF
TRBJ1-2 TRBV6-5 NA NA TGTGCCAGCAGTCCCTCCCGAGCGGCCTATGGCTACACCTTC CASSPSRAAYGYTF
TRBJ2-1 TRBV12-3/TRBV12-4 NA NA TGTGCCAGCAGTCCGTTTTTAGAGCAGTTCTTC CASSPFLEQFF
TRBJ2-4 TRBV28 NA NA TGTGCCAGCGAGAATTCGGACTCGGTCATTCAGTACTTC CASENSDSVIQYF
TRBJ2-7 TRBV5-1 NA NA TGCGCCAGCAGGCGGACAGCGCTCGCCGAGCAGTACTTC CASRRTALAEQYF
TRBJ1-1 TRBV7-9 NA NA TGTGCCAGCAGCTTGTTAAGGACCGGAGGGAACACTGAAGCTTTCTTT CASSLLRTGGNTEAFF
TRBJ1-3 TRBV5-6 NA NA TGTGCCAGCAGCCCCGGCGGGCACTCTGGAAACACCATATATTTT CASSPGGHSGNTIYF
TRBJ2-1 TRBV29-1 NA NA TGCAGCGTTATCGGGAGCTCCTACAATGAGCAGTTCTTC CSVIGSSYNEQFF
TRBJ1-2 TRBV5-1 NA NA TGCGCCAGCAGCTTGGGTTCCAACTCTAACTATGGCTACACCTTC CASSLGSNSNYGYTF
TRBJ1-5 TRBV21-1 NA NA TGTGCCAGCAGCAAAGCTACCCTCCAGGGTGTGAGCAATCAGCCCCAGCATTTT CASSKATLQGVSNQPQHF
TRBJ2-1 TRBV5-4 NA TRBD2 TGTGCCAGCAGCACTACTAGCGGGGCCTACAATGAGCAGTTCTTC CASSTTSGAYNEQFF
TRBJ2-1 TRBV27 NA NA TGTGCCAGCAGTTTATCGATGACCAGGGAAGGGTATGAGCAGTTCTTC CASSLSMTREGYEQFF
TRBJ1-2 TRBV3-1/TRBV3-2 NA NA TGTGCCAGCAGCCTCGGACAAGGGAACTATGGCTACACCTTC CASSLGQGNYGYTF
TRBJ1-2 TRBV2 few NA TGTGCCAGCTCCCCGGACAGCAACTATGGCTACACCTTC CASSPDSNYGYTF
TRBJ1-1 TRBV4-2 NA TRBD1 TGTGCCAGCAGCCGGGGACAGTCGAACACTGAAGCTTTCTTT CASSRGQSNTEAFF
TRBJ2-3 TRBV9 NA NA TGTGCCAGCAGCTCGTACCCCGGGACTCTAAGAGATACGCAGTATTTT CASSSYPGTLRDTQYF
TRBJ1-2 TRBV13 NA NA TGTGCCAGCAGCTCCAGGGGACAAATTAACTATGGCTACACCTTC CASSSRGQINYGYTF
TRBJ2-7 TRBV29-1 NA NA TGCAGCGTTGATACAGGGACGGGCGAGCAGTACTTC CSVDTGTGEQYF
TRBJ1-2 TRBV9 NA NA TGTGCCAGCAGCGTGGACAGAAACTATGGCTACACCTTC CASSVDRNYGYTF
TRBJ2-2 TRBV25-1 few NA TGTGCCAGCAGTGACTATGGTGGGGAGCTGTTTTTT CASSDYGGELFF
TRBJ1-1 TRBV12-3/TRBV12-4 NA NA TGTGCCAGCAACTCCGGGGGGGGAACGGCTTTCTTT CASNSGGGTAFF
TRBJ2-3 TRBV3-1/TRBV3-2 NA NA TGTGCCAGCAGCCAAGACCCTCGAGGCGTAGAGACAGATACGCAGTATTTT CASSQDPRGVETDTQYF
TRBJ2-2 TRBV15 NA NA TGTGCCACCAGCAGAGATCAGGGCGGGGAGCTGTTTTTT CATSRDQGGELFF
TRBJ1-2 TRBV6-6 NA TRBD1 TGTGCCAGCAGTTACAGTGGACAGGGGGCTGGTGGCTACACCTTC CASSYSGQGAGGYTF
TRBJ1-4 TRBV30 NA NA TGTGCCTGGAGCGGAGCAACTAATGAAAAACTGTTTTTT CAWSGATNEKLFF
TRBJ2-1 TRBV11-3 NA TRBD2 TGTGCCAGCAGCACCCTAGCGGGGGGCAATGAGCAGTTCTTC CASSTLAGGNEQFF
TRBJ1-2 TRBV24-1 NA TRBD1 TGTGCCACCAGTGATCCCGGGACAGGCCAGGACGATGGCTACACCTTC CATSDPGTGQDDGYTF
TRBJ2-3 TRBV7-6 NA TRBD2 TGTGCCAGCAGCTTAAGGCTAGCGGGGACGAATACTGATACGCAGTATTTT CASSLRLAGTNTDTQYF
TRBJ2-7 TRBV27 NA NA TGTGCCACCGCAGCGTCCTCCTACGAGCAGTACTTC CATAASSYEQYF
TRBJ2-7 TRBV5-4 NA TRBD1 TGTGCCAGCAGCTTCCGGGACAGGGTTGGCGAGCAGTACTTC CASSFRDRVGEQYF
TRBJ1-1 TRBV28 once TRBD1 TGTGCCAGCAGACCTCCGGGACAGGGGGCATCCACTGAAGCTTTCTTT CASRPPGQGASTEAFF
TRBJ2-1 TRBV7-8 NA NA TGTGCCAGCAGCTTATGGGCGAGCTCCTACAATGAGCAGTTCTTC CASSLWASSYNEQFF
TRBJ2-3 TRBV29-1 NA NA TGCAGCGTGACCCGGGGCCCCGGGGGTACGCAGTATTTT CSVTRGPGGTQYF
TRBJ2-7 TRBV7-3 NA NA TGTGCCAGCAGCTTAACGTGGGGGGACGAGCAGTACTTC CASSLTWGDEQYF
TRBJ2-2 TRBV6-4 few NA TGTGCCAGCACCAGGGGGGACACCGGGGAGCTGTTTTTT CASTRGDTGELFF
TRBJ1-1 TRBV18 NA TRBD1 TGTGCCAGCTCACCACTGTCAGGGGGCCCCACTGAAGCTTTCTTT CASSPLSGGPTEAFF
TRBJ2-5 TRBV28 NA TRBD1 TGTGCCAGCAGTGCATCCGTCCTCGGGACAGGGTTGGAGACCCAGTACTTC CASSASVLGTGLETQYF
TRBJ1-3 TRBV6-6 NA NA TGTGCCAGCAGCCTATTTTTCGGAAACACCATATATTTT CASSLFFGNTIYF